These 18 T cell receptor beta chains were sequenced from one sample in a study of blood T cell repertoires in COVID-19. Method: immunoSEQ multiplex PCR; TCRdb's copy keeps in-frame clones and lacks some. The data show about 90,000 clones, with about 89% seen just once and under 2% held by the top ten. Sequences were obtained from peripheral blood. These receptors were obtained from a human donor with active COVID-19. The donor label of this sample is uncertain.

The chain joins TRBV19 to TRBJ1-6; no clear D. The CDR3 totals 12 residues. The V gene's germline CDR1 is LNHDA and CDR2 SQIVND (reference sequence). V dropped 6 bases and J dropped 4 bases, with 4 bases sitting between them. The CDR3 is CASRQYNSPLHF. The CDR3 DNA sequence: TGTGCCAGTAGACAGTATAATTCACCCCTCCACTTT.

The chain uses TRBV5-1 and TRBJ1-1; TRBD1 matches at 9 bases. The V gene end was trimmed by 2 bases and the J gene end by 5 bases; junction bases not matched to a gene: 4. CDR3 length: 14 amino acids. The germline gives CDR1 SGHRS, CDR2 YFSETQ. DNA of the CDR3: TGCGCCAGCAGCTTATTACAGGGGGCGACTGAAGCTTTCTTT. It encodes CASSLLQGATEAFF.

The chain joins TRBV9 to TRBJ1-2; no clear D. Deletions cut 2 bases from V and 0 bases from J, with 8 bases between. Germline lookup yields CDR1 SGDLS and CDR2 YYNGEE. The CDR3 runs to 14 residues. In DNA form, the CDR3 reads TGTGCCAGCAGCGTCGGGTCGTCTAACTATGGCTACACCTTC. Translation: CASSVGSSNYGYTF.

This chain's CDR3 is CASSLAGGIAKNIQYF. The CDR3 DNA sequence: TGCGCCAGCAGCTTGGCCGGGGGAATAGCCAAAAACATTCAGTACTTC. This chain links TRBV5-1 with TRBJ2-4; D perhaps matches TRBD2 (6 bases). Looked up from germline, CDR1 is SGHRS and CDR2 is YFSETQ. The V end was cut by 0 bases, the J end by 0 bases, with 10 bases between. CDR3 length equals 16 residues. The full variable domain, in which reference TRBV5-1 and TRBJ2-4 provide the parts outside the CDR3, is KAGVTQTPRYLIKTRGQQVTLSCSPISGHRSVSWYQQTPGQGLQFLFEYFSETQRNKGNFPGRFSGRQFSNSRSEMNVSTLELGDSALYLCASSLAGGIAKNIQYFGAGTRLSVL.

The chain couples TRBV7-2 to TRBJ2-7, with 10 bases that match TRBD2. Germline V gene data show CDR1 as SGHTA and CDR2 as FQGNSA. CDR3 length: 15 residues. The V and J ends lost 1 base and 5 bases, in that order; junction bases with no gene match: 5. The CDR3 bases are TGTGCCAGCAGCTTAGAAGCGGGGGGGCATCACGAGCAGTACTTC. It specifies CASSLEAGGHHEQYF.

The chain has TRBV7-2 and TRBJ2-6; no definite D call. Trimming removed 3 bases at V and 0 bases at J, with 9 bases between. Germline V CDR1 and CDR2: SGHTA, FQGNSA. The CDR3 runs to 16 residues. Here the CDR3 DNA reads TGTGCCAGCAGCTTCGGCGACAACTCTGGGGCCAACGTCCTGACTTTC. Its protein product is CASSFGDNSGANVLTF.

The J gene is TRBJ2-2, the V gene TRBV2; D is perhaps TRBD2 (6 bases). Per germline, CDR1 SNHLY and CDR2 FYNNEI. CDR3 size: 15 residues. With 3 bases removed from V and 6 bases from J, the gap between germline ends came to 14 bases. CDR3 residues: CASSEVRPGAGELFF. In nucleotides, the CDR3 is TGTGCCAGCAGTGAGGTTCGTCCGGGGGCCGGGGAGCTGTTTTTT. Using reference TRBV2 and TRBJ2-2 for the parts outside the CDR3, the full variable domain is EPEVTQTPSHQVTQMGQEVILRCVPISNHLYFYWYRQILGQKVEFLVSFYNNEISEKSEIFDDQFSVERPDGSNFTLKIRSTKLEDSAMYFCASSEVRPGAGELFFGEGSRLTVL.

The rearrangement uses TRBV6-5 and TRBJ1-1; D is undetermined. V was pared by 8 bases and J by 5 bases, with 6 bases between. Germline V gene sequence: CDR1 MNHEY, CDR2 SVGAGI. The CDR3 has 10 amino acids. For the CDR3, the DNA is TGTGCCAGCGGGAGAACTGAAGCTTTCTTT. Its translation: CASGRTEAFF.

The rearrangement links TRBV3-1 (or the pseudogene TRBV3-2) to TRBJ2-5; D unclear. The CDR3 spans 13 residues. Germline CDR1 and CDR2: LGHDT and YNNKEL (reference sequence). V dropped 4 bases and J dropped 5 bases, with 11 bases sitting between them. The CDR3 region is CASSPPLWETQYF. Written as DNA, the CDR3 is TGTGCCAGCAGCCCACCCCTATGGGAGACCCAGTACTTC.

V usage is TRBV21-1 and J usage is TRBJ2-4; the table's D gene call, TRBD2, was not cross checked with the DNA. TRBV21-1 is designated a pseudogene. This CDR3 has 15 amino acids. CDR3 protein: CASQKEGPAKNIQYF. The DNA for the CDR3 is TGTGCCAGCCAAAAGGAGGGTCCGGCCAAAAACATTCAGTACTTC.

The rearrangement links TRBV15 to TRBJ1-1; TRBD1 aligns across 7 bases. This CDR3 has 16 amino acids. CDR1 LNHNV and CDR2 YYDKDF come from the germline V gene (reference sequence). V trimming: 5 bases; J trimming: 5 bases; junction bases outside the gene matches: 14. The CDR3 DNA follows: TGTGCCACCAGCCCACTTAAGGGACAGAGGGTAACTGAAGCTTTCTTT. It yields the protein CATSPLKGQRVTEAFF.

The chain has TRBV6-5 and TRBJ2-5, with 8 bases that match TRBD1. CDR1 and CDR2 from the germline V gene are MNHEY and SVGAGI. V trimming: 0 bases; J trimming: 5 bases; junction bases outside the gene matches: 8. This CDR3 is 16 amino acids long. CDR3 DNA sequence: TGTGCCAGCAGTTACTCGAGGACAGGGATGGATGAGACCCAGTACTTC. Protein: CASSYSRTGMDETQYF.

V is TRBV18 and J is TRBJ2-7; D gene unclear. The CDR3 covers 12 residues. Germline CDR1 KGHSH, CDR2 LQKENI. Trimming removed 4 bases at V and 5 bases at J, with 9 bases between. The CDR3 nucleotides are TGTGCCAGCTCACGTACTCAGGACGAGCAGTACTTC. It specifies CASSRTQDEQYF.

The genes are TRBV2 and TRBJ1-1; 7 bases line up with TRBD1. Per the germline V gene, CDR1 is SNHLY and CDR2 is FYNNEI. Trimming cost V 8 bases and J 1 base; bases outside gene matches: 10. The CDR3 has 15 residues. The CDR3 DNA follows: TGTGCCAGCTCGCGAGACAGGGCGGGGAACACTGAAGCTTTCTTT. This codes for CASSRDRAGNTEAFF.

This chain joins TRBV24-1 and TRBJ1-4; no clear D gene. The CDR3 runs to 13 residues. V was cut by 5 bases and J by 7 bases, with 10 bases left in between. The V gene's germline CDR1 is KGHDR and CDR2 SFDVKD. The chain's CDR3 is CATSARGFEKLFF. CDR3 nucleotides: TGTGCCACCAGTGCCCGAGGGTTTGAAAAACTGTTTTTT.

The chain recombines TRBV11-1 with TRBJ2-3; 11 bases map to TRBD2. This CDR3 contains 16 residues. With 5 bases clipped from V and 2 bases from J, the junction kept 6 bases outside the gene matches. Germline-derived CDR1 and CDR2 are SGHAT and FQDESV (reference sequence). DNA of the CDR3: TGTGCCAGCAGCGGGGGGACTAGCGGTGTCACAGATACGCAGTATTTT. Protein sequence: CASSGGTSGVTDTQYF.

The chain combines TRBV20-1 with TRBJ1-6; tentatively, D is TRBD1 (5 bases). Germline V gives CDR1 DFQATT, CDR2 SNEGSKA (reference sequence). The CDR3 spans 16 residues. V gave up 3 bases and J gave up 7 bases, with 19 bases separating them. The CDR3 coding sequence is TGCAGTGCTAGTTCAGGTAAGAAGGGGCGGAATTCACCCCTCCACTTT. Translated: CSASSGKKGRNSPLHF.

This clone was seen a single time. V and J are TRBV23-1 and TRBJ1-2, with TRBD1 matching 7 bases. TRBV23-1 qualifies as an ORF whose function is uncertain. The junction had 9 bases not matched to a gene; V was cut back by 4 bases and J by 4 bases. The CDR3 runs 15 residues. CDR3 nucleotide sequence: TGCGCCAGCAGTCGTGACGGGACAGACGTCTATGGCTACACCTTC. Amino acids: CASSRDGTDVYGYTF.